This T cell receptor beta chain was found in a study of response to subunit inactivated influenza vaccine. Study-level results: The authors offered the suggestion that each seasonal influenza vaccination recruits few new T cells.

TCRdb fed the RT-PCR reads into MiXCR, producing one record per CDR3 protein. The sample holds a few hundred thousand distinct CDR3 sequences; 14% are singletons and the top ten take 11%. Details on this clonotype: The antigen is undetermined.

V was shortened by 2 bases and J by 6 bases, with 11 bases between the two germline ends. CDR1 is SEHNR and CDR2 is FQNEAQ in the germline V gene (reference sequence). The CDR3 has 14 amino acids. This chain connects TRBV7-9 to TRBJ2-1, with D perhaps matching TRBD2 (6 bases). The receptor was isolated from a man aged 45-65 years who received an inactivated influenza vaccine. Material: PBMCs from blood, obtained about 11 days after vaccination. CDR3 sequence reads: CASSLSLTSNEQFF. The CDR3 DNA sequence: TGTGCCAGCAGCTTAAGTTTGACTAGCAATGAGCAGTTCTTC.